The sequence of this T cell receptor (beta chain) was determined in a study of metastatic and nonmetastatic thyroid tumors. Background on the study: The comparison covered peripheral blood and tumor or nodule tissue in malignant and benign thyroid patients. Study-wide results and caveats: When malignant thyroid tumors were compared with benign nodules, TCR beta diversity was reportedly significantly higher in the malignant tumors. This held in both blood and tumor samples.

As handled by the study authors: Clinicopathological groups of papillary thyroid cancer showed CDR3 differences that were used to build a distant-metastasis classifier. TCRdb recomputed clones from the PCR reads via MiXCR. The V and J calls shown here were made by TCRdb, not taken from the authors' results. The profile shows some 40,000 clones, 24% of them singletons. This clone was found a few times. Its antigen remains unknown. The junction departs from the called germline gene at one end, perhaps through a read error. Every patient was untreated before thyroid surgery. Germline V gene sequence: CDR1 MNHNS, CDR2 SASEGT. This CDR3 has 14 residues.

The V gene is TRBV6-1, the J gene TRBJ2-2; perhaps TRBD1 as D (5 bases). Source material: tumor tissue. This clonotype originated in a female donor with papillary thyroid cancer or a benign thyroid nodule (not recorded which). Some clones in this sample may be carry-over from other donors' samples. The CDR3 DNA reads TGTGCCAGTCGACAGTGGGCCGGCACCGTGGAGCTGTTTTTT. Translation: CASRQWAGTVELFF.